A single sample is the source of the 28 T cell receptor beta chains below, sequenced in a study of graft-versus-host responses after intestinal transplantation. Assay: immunoSEQ multiplex PCR; the TCRdb copy retains only in-frame clones and omits some. The sample lists under 150,000 clones; approximately 90% were seen once. Their antigens remain unidentified. Sequences were derived from unstimulated CD4+ T cells sorted from spleen or lymph node cells, sampled before intestinal transplant. These TCRs come from a human donor who received an intestinal transplant.

The genes are TRBV7-9 and TRBJ1-1, with 9 nucleotides matching TRBD1. V lost 5 bases to trimming and J lost 5 bases; unmatched junction nucleotides: 12. CDR3 length: 16 amino acids. Germline assignment: CDR1 SEHNR and CDR2 FQNEAQ (reference sequence). CDR3 nucleotide sequence: TGTGCCAGCAGCCCTCCGGCACAGGGGGCGGGGACTGAAGCTTTCTTT. Translated: CASSPPAQGAGTEAFF.

The chain employs TRBV29-1 and TRBJ2-1; D is perhaps TRBD1 or TRBD2 (5 bases each). The germline V gene has CDR1 SQVTM and CDR2 ANQGSEA. Trimming took off 8 bases at V and 10 bases at J, with 18 bases between the two ends. This CDR3 comprises 12 residues. The CDR3 nucleotides read TGCAGCTCACCGGGACCCCCGAACGAGCAGTTCTTC. Encoded protein: CSSPGPPNEQFF.

The chain couples TRBV25-1 to TRBJ2-7; D remains unclear. The CDR3 is 14 amino acids. V was clipped by 4 bases and J by 0 bases, with 10 bases between them. Germline lookup yields CDR1 MGHDK and CDR2 SYGVNS. The CDR3 protein is CASSAGRSSYEQYF. The CDR3, as DNA: TGTGCCAGCAGTGCGGGCAGGTCCTCCTACGAGCAGTACTTC.

This chain links TRBV4-1 with TRBJ1-2; D might be TRBD1 (5 bases). There are 16 residues in the CDR3. V gave up 0 bases and J gave up 8 bases, with 19 bases separating them. The germline CDR1 and CDR2 sequences are MGHRA and YSYEKL. The CDR3 sequence is CASSQDNRSPRQGYTF. CDR3 in DNA: TGCGCCAGCAGCCAAGATAATCGGTCCCCCCGACAGGGCTACACCTTC.

The chain carries TRBV9 and TRBJ2-2; D is undetermined. From germline, CDR1 is SGDLS and CDR2 YYNGEE. CDR3 size: 15 residues. Deletions cut 5 bases from V and 4 bases from J, with 15 bases between. The chain's CDR3 is CASSATFTVTGELFF. For the CDR3, the DNA is TGTGCCAGCAGTGCAACTTTTACAGTCACCGGGGAGCTGTTTTTT.

V gene TRBV10-2 combines with J gene TRBJ2-5; 7 bases fit TRBD2. This CDR3 comprises 15 residues. Germline CDR1 and CDR2: WSHSY and SAAADI. V lost 8 bases to trimming and J lost 1 base; unmatched junction nucleotides: 10. The CDR3 DNA reads as TGCGCCAGCGCCGCTGGGGCTAGCGGCCAAGAGACCCAGTACTTC. Translating it yields CASAAGASGQETQYF.

J is TRBJ1-2 and V is TRBV15, with D uncertain. Between the trimmed V and J ends, which lost 1 base and 2 bases, there was a span of 11 bases. This CDR3 has 15 amino acids. Germline CDR1 reads LNHNV; CDR2 reads YYDKDF (reference sequence). The CDR3, as DNA: TGTGCCACCAGCAGAGGCCCGCCTCAGAACTATGGCTACACCTTC. Translated: CATSRGPPQNYGYTF. Full variable domain (missing parts from reference TRBV15 and TRBJ1-2): DAMVIQNPRYQVTQFGKPVTLSCSQTLNHNVMYWYQQKSSQAPKLLFHYYDKDFNNEADTPDNFQSRRPNTSFCFLDIRSPGLGDTAMYLCATSRGPPQNYGYTFGSGTRLTVV.

The chain is built from TRBV5-1 and TRBJ1-1; 9 positions agree with TRBD1. The germline gives CDR1 SGHRS, CDR2 YFSETQ. The CDR3 consists of 13 residues. Trimming at V came to 5 bases and at J to 10 bases, leaving 9 bases not matched to a gene. The CDR3 spells CASRVVTGGRAFF. The DNA of the CDR3 is TGCGCCAGCAGGGTCGTTACAGGGGGCCGAGCTTTCTTT.

This chain connects TRBV6-6 to TRBJ1-2; 7 bases fit TRBD1. The CDR3 runs to 13 residues. Germline V gene lookup returns CDR1 MNHNY and CDR2 SVGAGI (reference sequence). V shed 7 bases, J shed 4 bases, and the junction held 6 bases outside the gene matches. In DNA, the CDR3 is TGTGCCAGCACCGATGGACAGGTCTATGGCTACACCTTC. Protein product: CASTDGQVYGYTF.

The gene calls are TRBV10-3 and TRBJ2-1; 10 bases are a match to TRBD2. The trim removed 7 bases at V and 3 bases at J, leaving 3 bases unmatched. Per germline, CDR1 ENHRY and CDR2 SYGVKD. CDR3 length: 14 residues. The CDR3 nucleotides read TGTGCCATCACACGGACTAGCGGCTACAATGAGCAGTTCTTC. Translating it yields CAITRTSGYNEQFF.

The chain links TRBV11-3 to TRBJ2-1; D gene uncertain. The CDR3 contains 12 residues. The V gene's germline CDR1 is SGHNT and CDR2 YENEEA. Trimming removed 5 bases from V and 8 bases from J, with 10 bases in between. The CDR3 DNA is TGTGCCAGCAGCCCCTCCGGATATGAGCAGTTCTTC. Its protein product is CASSPSGYEQFF.

The V and J genes are TRBV5-4 and TRBJ1-2; D perhaps matches TRBD1 (5 bases). CDR1 and CDR2 from the germline V gene are SGHNT and YYREEE (reference sequence). CDR3 length equals 14 residues. V was shortened by 1 base and J by 4 bases, with 11 bases between the two germline ends. The CDR3 sequence: CASSLRDGGYGYTF. DNA of the CDR3: TGTGCCAGCAGCTTGAGGGACGGAGGCTATGGCTACACCTTC.

V is TRBV10-3 and J is TRBJ2-1, with 9 bases identical to TRBD2. CDR1 and CDR2 from the germline V gene are ENHRY and SYGVKD. After removal of 5 bases from V and 9 bases from J, the junction contained 11 bases not matched to a gene. This CDR3 has 15 residues. Written as DNA, the CDR3 is TGTGCCATCAGTAGCGGGGGACTAGCCTGGGGTGAGCAGTTCTTC. This codes for CAISSGGLAWGEQFF.

The chain has TRBV6-5 and TRBJ2-7, with D tentatively TRBD1 (7 bases). CDR1 is MNHEY and CDR2 is SVGAGI in the germline V gene. Trimming took off 4 bases at V and 0 bases at J, with 13 bases between the two ends. The CDR3 covers 15 residues. As DNA, the CDR3 is TGTGCCAGCAGTTCCCCAGGGGGAGGCTCCTACGAGCAGTACTTC. It yields the protein CASSSPGGGSYEQYF.

The chain carries TRBV11-3 and TRBJ1-1, with 7 bases identical to TRBD1. This CDR3 contains 15 residues. V lost 4 bases to trimming and J lost 10 bases; unmatched junction nucleotides: 15. From germline, CDR1 is SGHNT and CDR2 YENEEA. For the CDR3, the DNA is TGTGCCAGCAGCTCCTCGGGGCCGACAGGGCAGCTAGCTTTCTTT. It encodes CASSSSGPTGQLAFF.

This chain joins TRBV15 and TRBJ2-5, with D unclear. The CDR3 extends over 14 amino acids. Looked up from germline, CDR1 is LNHNV and CDR2 is YYDKDF (reference sequence). The V end lost 0 bases, the J end lost 3 bases, and 8 bases lay between the germline ends. The CDR3 here is CATSRDKGKETQYF. As DNA, the CDR3 is TGTGCCACCAGCAGAGATAAAGGGAAAGAGACCCAGTACTTC.

This rearrangement joins TRBV7-2 to TRBJ1-1; D might be TRBD1 (5 bases). The CDR3 sequence is 13 residues long. Trimming cost V 2 bases and J 3 bases, with 7 bases left between them. The V gene's germline CDR1 is SGHTA and CDR2 FQGNSA. CDR3 DNA: TGTGCCAGCAGCTTAATGGGGGACACTGAAGCTTTCTTT. Residues: CASSLMGDTEAFF.

The J gene is TRBJ1-1, the V gene TRBV6-1; D remains unclear. Germline V gene data show CDR1 as MNHNS and CDR2 as SASEGT. V was trimmed by 3 bases and J by 11 bases, leaving 13 bases between them. This CDR3 is 12 amino acids long. CDR3 DNA sequence: TGTGCCAGCAGTGAGCAGGTCCCATCCGCTTTCTTT. Its protein is CASSEQVPSAFF.

The rearrangement links TRBV18 to TRBJ1-5, with TRBD1 matching 7 bases. Losses at the gene ends were 5 bases for V and 2 bases for J; bases not matched to a gene: 6. Germline CDR1 is KGHSH and CDR2 is LQKENI. CDR3 length: 15 amino acids. The CDR3 nucleotides are TGTGCCAGCTCATCATTCAGGGGGGGCAATCAGCCCCAGCATTTT. Protein product: CASSSFRGGNQPQHF.

V is TRBV4-1 and J is TRBJ1-4; D perhaps matches TRBD1 (5 bases). The CDR3 sequence is 15 residues long. With 0 bases removed from V and 8 bases from J, the gap between germline ends came to 13 bases. Looked up from germline, CDR1 is MGHRA and CDR2 is YSYEKL. DNA for the CDR3: TGCGCCAGCAGCCAAGAGAGGGGAGGGGAGGAAAAACTGTTTTTT. It encodes CASSQERGGEEKLFF.

The chain employs TRBV5-1 and TRBJ2-1, with a weak D call TRBD1 (5 bases). V lost 0 bases and J lost 10, with 5 bases in between. The CDR3 is 11 amino acids. Germline loops: CDR1 SGHRS, CDR2 YFSETQ. Written as DNA, the CDR3 is TGCGCCAGCAGCTTGGACAGGGAGCAGTTCTTC. Translation gives CASSLDREQFF. Looking up the rest from reference TRBV5-1 and TRBJ2-1 gives the full variable domain: KAGVTQTPRYLIKTRGQQVTLSCSPISGHRSVSWYQQTPGQGLQFLFEYFSETQRNKGNFPGRFSGRQFSNSRSEMNVSTLELGDSALYLCASSLDREQFFGPGTRLTVL.

The chain carries TRBV7-6 and TRBJ1-3; TRBD1 agrees at 7 bases. V lost 1 base and J lost 0; bases outside the gene matches: 9. Germline CDR1 reads SGHVS; CDR2 reads FNYEAQ. The CDR3 totals 18 residues. The CDR3 DNA sequence: TGTGCCAGCAGCTTAGGGGTCCCTCAGGGGGGCTCTGGAAACACCATATATTTT. Its protein product is CASSLGVPQGGSGNTIYF.

V is TRBV5-4 and J is TRBJ1-1; D is undetermined. V was clipped by 4 bases and J by 8 bases, with 15 bases between them. CDR3 size: 13 residues. Germline CDR1 reads SGHNT; CDR2 reads YYREEE (reference sequence). The CDR3 DNA reads as TGTGCCAGCAGCGTTCGGACGTCGAGAGAAGCTTTCTTT. Protein sequence: CASSVRTSREAFF.

This sequence joins TRBV6-1 and TRBJ2-5, with D tentatively TRBD1 (6 bases). CDR1 is MNHNS, CDR2 SASEGT, per germline. This CDR3 contains 13 residues. V shed 1 base and J shed 5 bases, with 8 bases lying between them. CDR3: CASSEDRDETQYF. The CDR3 DNA follows: TGTGCCAGCAGTGAAGACAGGGACGAGACCCAGTACTTC.

The chain joins TRBV11-2 to TRBJ1-4, with 7 bases fitting TRBD1. Germline V lookup: CDR1 SGHAT, CDR2 FQNNGV. The CDR3 consists of 14 residues. J gave up 5 bases and V 4 bases, and 4 bases lay outside the gene matches. The CDR3 DNA is TGTGCCAGCAGCTCTAGGGGGCAAAATGAAAAACTGTTTTTT. The encoded protein is CASSSRGQNEKLFF. Full variable domain (outside the CDR3, taken from reference TRBV11-2 and TRBJ1-4): EAGVAQSPRYKIIEKRQSVAFWCNPISGHATLYWYQQILGQGPKLLIQFQNNGVVDDSQLPKDRFSAERLKGVDSTLKIQPAKLEDSAVYLCASSSRGQNEKLFFGSGTQLSVL.

This clone was seen just once. V gene TRBV10-2 combines with J gene TRBJ2-7; TRBD2 agrees at 11 bases. Germline CDR1 and CDR2: WSHSY and SAAADI. Unmatched junction bases numbered 7, after V lost 0 bases and J lost 0 bases. This CDR3 is 18 amino acids long. CDR3 in amino acids: CASSESVTSGGSSYEQYF. The DNA of the CDR3 is TGCGCCAGCAGTGAGTCGGTAACTAGCGGGGGTAGCTCCTACGAGCAGTACTTC.

The CDR3, as DNA: TGTGCCAGCAAACCCGGGGGGACAGGGATATACGAGCAGTACTTC. It yields the protein CASKPGGTGIYEQYF. The gene calls are TRBV2 and TRBJ2-7, with TRBD1 matching over 9 bases. This CDR3 comprises 15 residues. Germline lookup yields CDR1 SNHLY and CDR2 FYNNEI. Trimming cost V 7 bases and J 4 bases; bases outside gene matches: 11.

The chain combines TRBV11-2 with TRBJ2-3, with 15 bases identical to TRBD2. The CDR3 covers 15 residues. Trimming took 5 bases from V and 7 from J; bases not matched to a gene: 4. Germline V CDR1 and CDR2: SGHAT, FQNNGV. CDR3 protein: CASSPGLAGGHTQYF. The CDR3 DNA reads TGTGCCAGCAGCCCCGGACTAGCGGGGGGGCATACGCAGTATTTT.